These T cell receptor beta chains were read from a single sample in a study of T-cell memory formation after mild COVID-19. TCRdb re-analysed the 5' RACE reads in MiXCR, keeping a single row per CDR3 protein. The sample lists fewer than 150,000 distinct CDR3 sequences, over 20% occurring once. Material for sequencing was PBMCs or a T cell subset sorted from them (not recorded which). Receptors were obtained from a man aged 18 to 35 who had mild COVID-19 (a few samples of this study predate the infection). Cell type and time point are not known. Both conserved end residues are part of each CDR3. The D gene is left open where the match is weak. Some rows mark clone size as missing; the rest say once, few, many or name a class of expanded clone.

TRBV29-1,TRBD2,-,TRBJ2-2,CSVEAPGLAYTGELFF,TGCAGCGTTGAGGCTCCGGGACTAGCGTACACCGGGGAGCTGTTTTTT
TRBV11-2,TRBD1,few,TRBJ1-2,CASSYTGVSSGYTF,TGTGCCAGCAGCTATACAGGGGTTTCATCTGGCTACACCTTC
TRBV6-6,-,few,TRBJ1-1,CASSWTDRNTEAFF,TGTGCCAGCAGTTGGACCGACAGAAACACTGAAGCTTTCTTT
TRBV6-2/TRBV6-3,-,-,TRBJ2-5,CAGRKWDLETQYF,TGTGCCGGTCGTAAATGGGATTTAGAGACCCAGTACTTC
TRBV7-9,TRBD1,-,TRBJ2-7,CASSPVVRDRVNEQYF,TGTGCCAGCAGCCCAGTCGTCCGGGACAGGGTAAACGAGCAGTACTTC
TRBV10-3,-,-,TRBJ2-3,CAISESGALARRGPGDTQYF,TGTGCCATCAGTGAGTCGGGAGCGTTGGCTCGGCGGGGCCCAGGAGATACGCAGTATTTT
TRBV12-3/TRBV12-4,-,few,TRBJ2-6,CASTGTGANVLTF,TGTGCCAGCACAGGTACTGGGGCCAACGTCCTGACTTTC
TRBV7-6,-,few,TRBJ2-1,CASGPGGAANEQFF,TGTGCCAGCGGCCCAGGGGGGGCGGCCAATGAGCAGTTCTTC
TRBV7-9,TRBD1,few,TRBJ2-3,CASSGTGQSTDTQYF,TGTGCCAGCTCCGGGACAGGGCAAAGCACAGATACGCAGTATTTT
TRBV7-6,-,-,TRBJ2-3,CASSRGVLSPDTQYF,TGTGCCAGCAGCAGAGGGGTCCTGAGCCCAGATACGCAGTATTTT
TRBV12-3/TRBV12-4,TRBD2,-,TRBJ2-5,CASSPGLAAQETQYF,TGTGCCAGCAGCCCGGGACTAGCGGCCCAAGAGACCCAGTACTTC
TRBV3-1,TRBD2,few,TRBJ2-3,CASSRSGGASDTQYF,TGTGCCAGCAGTCGAAGCGGGGGGGCCTCAGATACGCAGTATTTT
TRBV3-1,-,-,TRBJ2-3,CASSQIPGRIGADTQYF,TGTGCCAGCAGCCAAATCCCGGGACGGATTGGGGCAGATACGCAGTATTTT
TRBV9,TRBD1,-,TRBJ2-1,CASSVSGQGAIDEQFF,TGTGCCAGCAGCGTAAGTGGACAGGGGGCGATCGATGAGCAGTTCTTC
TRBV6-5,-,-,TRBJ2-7,CASSYRGAYEQYF,TGTGCCAGCAGTTACAGGGGCGCCTACGAGCAGTACTTC
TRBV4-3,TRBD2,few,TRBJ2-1,CASSQDRRGWWNEQFF,TGCGCCAGCAGCCAAGACCGGCGGGGGTGGTGGAATGAGCAGTTCTTC
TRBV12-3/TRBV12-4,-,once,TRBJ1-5,CASFDTGLGQPQHF,TGTGCCAGCTTTGATACAGGGTTAGGGCAGCCCCAGCATTTT
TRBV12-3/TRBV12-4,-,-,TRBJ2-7,CASSPGHTYEQYF,TGTGCCAGCAGCCCCGGGCATACCTACGAGCAGTACTTC
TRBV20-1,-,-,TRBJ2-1,CSARARGENNEQFF,TGCAGTGCTAGAGCAAGGGGAGAAAACAATGAGCAGTTCTTC
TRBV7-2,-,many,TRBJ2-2,CASRVPEGGELFF,TGTGCCAGCAGGGTACCCGAGGGCGGGGAGCTGTTTTTT
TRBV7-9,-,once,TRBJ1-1,CASSLAGEILAFF,TGTGCCAGCAGCTTAGCGGGGGAGATTCTGGCTTTCTTT
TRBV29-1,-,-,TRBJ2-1,CSVELYQAYNEQFF,TGCAGCGTTGAATTATACCAAGCTTACAATGAGCAGTTCTTC
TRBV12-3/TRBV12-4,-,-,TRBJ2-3,CASSPILGAGAEKDTQYF,TGTGCCAGCAGTCCGATCTTGGGGGCCGGGGCTGAGAAAGATACGCAGTATTTT
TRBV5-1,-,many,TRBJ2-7,CASSLRGSYEQYF,TGCGCCAGCAGTTTACGGGGATCCTACGAGCAGTACTTC
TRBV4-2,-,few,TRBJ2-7,CASSPRGYYEQYF,TGTGCCAGCAGCCCTCGGGGTTACTACGAGCAGTACTTC
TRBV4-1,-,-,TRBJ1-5,CASSQASGRVGSNQPQHF,TGCGCCAGCAGCCAAGCCTCAGGCAGGGTGGGTAGCAATCAGCCCCAGCATTTT
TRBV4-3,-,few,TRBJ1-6,CASSQGMDGSSYNSPLHF,TGCGCCAGCAGCCAAGGGATGGACGGGAGCTCCTATAATTCACCCCTCCACTTT
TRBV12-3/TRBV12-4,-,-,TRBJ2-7,CASSFAGTSYEQYF,TGTGCCAGCAGTTTCGCCGGCACCTCCTACGAGCAGTACTTC
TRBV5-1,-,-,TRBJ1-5,CASSLDLASNQPQHF,TGCGCCAGCAGCTTGGACCTCGCCAGCAATCAGCCCCAGCATTTT
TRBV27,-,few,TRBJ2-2,CASSLPSTGELFF,TGTGCCAGCAGCCTTCCGTCAACCGGGGAGCTGTTTTTT
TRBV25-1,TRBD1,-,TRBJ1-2,CATRDRANYGYTF,TGTGCCACCAGGGACAGGGCTAACTATGGCTACACCTTC
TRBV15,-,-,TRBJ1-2,CATSRVEASANYGYTF,TGTGCCACCAGCAGAGTTGAAGCCTCAGCTAACTATGGCTACACCTTC
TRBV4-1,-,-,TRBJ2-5,CASSQEQARQETQYF,TGCGCCAGCAGCCAAGAGCAAGCGCGGCAAGAGACCCAGTACTTC
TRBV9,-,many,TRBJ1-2,CASSVAETVNYGYTF,TGTGCCAGCAGCGTTGCCGAAACGGTGAACTATGGCTACACCTTC
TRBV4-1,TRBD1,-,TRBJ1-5,CASSQGDSDLQAQHF,TGCGCCAGCAGCCAGGGGGACAGCGACCTTCAAGCCCAGCATTTT
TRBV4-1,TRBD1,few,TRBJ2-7,CASSQGMQGVHEQYF,TGCGCCAGCAGTCAAGGCATGCAGGGGGTCCACGAGCAGTACTTC
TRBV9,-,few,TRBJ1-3,CASSAQGNTIYF,TGTGCCAGCAGCGCGCAGGGAAACACCATATATTTT
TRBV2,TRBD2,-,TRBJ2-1,CASGGGRLGWNEQFF,TGTGCCTCCGGGGGAGGGAGGCTTGGTTGGAATGAGCAGTTCTTC
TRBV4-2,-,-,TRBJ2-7,CASSQVASYSYEQYF,TGTGCCAGCAGCCAAGTGGCTAGCTACTCCTACGAGCAGTACTTC
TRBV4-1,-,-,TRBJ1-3,CASSPQAISGNTIYF,TGCGCCAGCAGCCCGCAGGCCATCTCTGGAAACACCATATATTTT
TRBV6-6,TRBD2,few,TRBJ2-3,CASNIGSLAGGLDTQYF,TGTGCCAGCAACATAGGGTCGCTAGCGGGAGGATTGGATACGCAGTATTTT
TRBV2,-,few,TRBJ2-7,CASISWQSHSYEQYF,TGTGCCAGCATTTCTTGGCAGTCTCACTCCTACGAGCAGTACTTC
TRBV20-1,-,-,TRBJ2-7,CSARDGQGVYEQYF,TGCAGTGCTAGAGATGGGCAGGGAGTCTACGAGCAGTACTTC
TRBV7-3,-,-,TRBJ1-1,CASSLFAENTEAFF,TGTGCCAGCAGCTTATTCGCAGAAAACACTGAAGCTTTCTTT
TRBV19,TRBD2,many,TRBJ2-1,CASSQTSGDYNEQFF,TGTGCCAGTAGTCAGACTAGCGGGGATTACAATGAGCAGTTCTTC
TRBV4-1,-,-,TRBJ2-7,CASSQRAASYEQYF,TGCGCCAGCAGCCAACGGGCGGCTTCCTACGAGCAGTACTTC
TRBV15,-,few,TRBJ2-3,CATSKYLDDTQYF,TGTGCCACCAGCAAATACCTCGACGATACGCAGTATTTT
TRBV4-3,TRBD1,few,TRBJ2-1,CASSQEGQGAYEQFF,TGCGCCAGCAGCCAAGAGGGACAGGGGGCCTATGAGCAGTTCTTC
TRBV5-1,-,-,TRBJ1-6,CASSYGTGLGNSPLHF,TGCGCCAGCAGCTACGGTACAGGGCTCGGGAATTCACCCCTCCACTTT
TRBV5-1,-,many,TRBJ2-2,CASSLGHTGELFF,TGCGCCAGCAGCTTGGGACACACCGGGGAGCTGTTTTTT
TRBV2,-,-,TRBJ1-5,CASSDMKESLEDRRNQPQHF,TGTGCCAGCAGTGACATGAAGGAAAGCCTGGAGGATAGGCGCAATCAGCCCCAGCATTTT
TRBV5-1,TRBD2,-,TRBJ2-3,CASSWTSGGHTDTQYF,TGCGCCAGCAGCTGGACTAGCGGGGGGCACACAGATACGCAGTATTTT
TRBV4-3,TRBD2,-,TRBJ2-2,CASSQDLAGVNTGELFF,TGCGCCAGCAGCCAAGATCTAGCGGGGGTGAACACCGGGGAGCTGTTTTTT
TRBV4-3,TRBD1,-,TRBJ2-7,CASSQDRRSVGNRGPYEQYF,TGCGCCAGCAGCCAAGATCGTAGGAGTGTCGGGAACAGGGGCCCCTACGAGCAGTACTTC
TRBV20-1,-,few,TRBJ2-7,CSAAGAGYYEQYF,TGCAGTGCTGCAGGAGCCGGCTACTACGAGCAGTACTTC
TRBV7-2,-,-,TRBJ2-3,CASIYSGDTRDTQYF,TGTGCCAGCATCTACAGCGGGGACACTAGAGATACGCAGTATTTT
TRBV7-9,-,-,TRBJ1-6,CASSLGSSPLHF,TGTGCCAGCAGCTTAGGGAGTTCACCCCTCCACTTT
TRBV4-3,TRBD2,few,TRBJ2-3,CASSQGLAGTPDTQYF,TGCGCCAGCAGCCAGGGACTAGCGGGGACCCCAGATACGCAGTATTTT